This T cell receptor beta chain was sequenced for a study of shared clonotypes between healthy human individuals. Findings and limits, study-wide: Richness estimates generally favored naive over memory subsets.

Using immunoSEQ multiplex PCR, the repertoire was profiled, and TCRdb retains in-frame clones only, with some absent. In the table there are about 1,900,000 clones, about 95% of which are singletons. Note on this clone: Its antigen is undetermined.

Trimming removed 5 bases at V and 1 base at J, with 15 bases between. CDR3 length: 17 amino acids. CD45RO-negative, CCR7-positively selected cells formed the naive CD8 fraction, excluding terminally differentiated effector memory CD45RA+ cells. This chain connects TRBV23-1 to TRBJ1-6; tentatively, D is TRBD1 (6 bases). TRBV23-1 is recorded as an ORF, its role being uncertain. The receptor comes from a man between 18 and 35 years old in good health. Sequenced input: naive CD8+ T cells sorted from blood. DNA of the CDR3: TGCGCCAGCAGTTCTCACAGGGCTGGGTCCTATAATTCACCCCTCCACTTT. Residues: CASSSHRAGSYNSPLHF.